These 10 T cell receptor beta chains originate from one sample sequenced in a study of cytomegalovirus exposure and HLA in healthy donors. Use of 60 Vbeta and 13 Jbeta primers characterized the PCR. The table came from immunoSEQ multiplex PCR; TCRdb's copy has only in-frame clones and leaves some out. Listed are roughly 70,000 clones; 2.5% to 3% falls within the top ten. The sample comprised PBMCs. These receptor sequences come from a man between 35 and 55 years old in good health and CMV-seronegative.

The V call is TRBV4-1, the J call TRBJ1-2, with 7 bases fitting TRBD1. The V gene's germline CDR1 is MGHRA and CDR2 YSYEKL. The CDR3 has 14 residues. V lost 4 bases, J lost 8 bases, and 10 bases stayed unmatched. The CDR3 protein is CASSLTQDRAGYTF. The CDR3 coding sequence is TGCGCCAGCAGCCTGACCCAAGACAGGGCAGGCTACACCTTC.

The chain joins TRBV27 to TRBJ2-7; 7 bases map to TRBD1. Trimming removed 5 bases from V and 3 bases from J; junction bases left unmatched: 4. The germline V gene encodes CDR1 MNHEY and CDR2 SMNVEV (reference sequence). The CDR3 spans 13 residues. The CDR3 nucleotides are TGTGCCAGCAGTACACGGGACAGCTACGAGCAGTACTTC. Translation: CASSTRDSYEQYF.

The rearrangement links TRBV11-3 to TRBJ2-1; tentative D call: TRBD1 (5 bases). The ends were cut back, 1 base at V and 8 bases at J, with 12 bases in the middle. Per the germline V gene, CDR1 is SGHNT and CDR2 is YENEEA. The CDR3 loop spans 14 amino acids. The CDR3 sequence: CASSLGGRVDEQFF. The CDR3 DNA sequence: TGTGCCAGCAGCTTAGGAGGCAGGGTGGATGAGCAGTTCTTC.

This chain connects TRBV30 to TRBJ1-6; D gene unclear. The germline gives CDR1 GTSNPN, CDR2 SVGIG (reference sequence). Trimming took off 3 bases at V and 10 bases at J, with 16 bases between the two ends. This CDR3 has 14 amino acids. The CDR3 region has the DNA TGTGCCTGGAGCGGTACCGTCAGAGGGTCACCCCTCCACTTT. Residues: CAWSGTVRGSPLHF.

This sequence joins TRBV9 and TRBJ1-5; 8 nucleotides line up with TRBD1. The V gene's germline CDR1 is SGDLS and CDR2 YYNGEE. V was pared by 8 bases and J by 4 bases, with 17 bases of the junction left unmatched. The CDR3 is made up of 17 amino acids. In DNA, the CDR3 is TGTGCCAGTCCTCCTAGTTCCAGGCAGGGGGCGAATCAGCCCCAGCATTTT. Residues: CASPPSSRQGANQPQHF.

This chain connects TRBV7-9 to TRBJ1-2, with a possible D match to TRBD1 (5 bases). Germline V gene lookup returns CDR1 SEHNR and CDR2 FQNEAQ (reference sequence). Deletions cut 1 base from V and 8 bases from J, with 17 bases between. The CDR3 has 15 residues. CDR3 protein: CASSLVGRDAGGYTF. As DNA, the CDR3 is TGTGCCAGCAGCTTAGTTGGCCGGGACGCGGGAGGCTACACCTTC.

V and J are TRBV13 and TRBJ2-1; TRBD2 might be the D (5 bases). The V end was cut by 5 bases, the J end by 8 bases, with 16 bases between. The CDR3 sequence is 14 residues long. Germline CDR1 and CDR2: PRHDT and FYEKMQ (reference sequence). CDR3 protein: CASSQGRRVDEQFF. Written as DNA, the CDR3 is TGTGCCAGCAGCCAAGGACGGCGGGTGGATGAGCAGTTCTTC.

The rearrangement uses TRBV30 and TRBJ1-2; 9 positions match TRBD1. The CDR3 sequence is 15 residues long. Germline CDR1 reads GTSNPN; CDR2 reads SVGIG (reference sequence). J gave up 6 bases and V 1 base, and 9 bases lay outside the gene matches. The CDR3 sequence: CAWSAVGTGSDGYTF. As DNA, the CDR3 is TGTGCCTGGAGTGCGGTGGGGACAGGGTCTGATGGCTACACCTTC.

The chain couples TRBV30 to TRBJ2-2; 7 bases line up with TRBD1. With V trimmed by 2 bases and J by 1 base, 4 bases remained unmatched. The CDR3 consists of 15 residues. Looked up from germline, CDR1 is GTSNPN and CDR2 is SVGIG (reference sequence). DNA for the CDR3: TGTGCCTGGAGTTACGACAGGGTGAACACCGGGGAGCTGTTTTTT. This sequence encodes CAWSYDRVNTGELFF.

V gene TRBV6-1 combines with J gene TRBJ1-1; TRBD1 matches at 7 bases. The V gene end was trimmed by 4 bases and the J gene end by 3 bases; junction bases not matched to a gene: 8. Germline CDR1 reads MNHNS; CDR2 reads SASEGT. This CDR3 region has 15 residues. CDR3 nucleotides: TGTGCCAGCAGTGCGCAACAGGGGCACCACACTGAAGCTTTCTTT. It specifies CASSAQQGHHTEAFF.